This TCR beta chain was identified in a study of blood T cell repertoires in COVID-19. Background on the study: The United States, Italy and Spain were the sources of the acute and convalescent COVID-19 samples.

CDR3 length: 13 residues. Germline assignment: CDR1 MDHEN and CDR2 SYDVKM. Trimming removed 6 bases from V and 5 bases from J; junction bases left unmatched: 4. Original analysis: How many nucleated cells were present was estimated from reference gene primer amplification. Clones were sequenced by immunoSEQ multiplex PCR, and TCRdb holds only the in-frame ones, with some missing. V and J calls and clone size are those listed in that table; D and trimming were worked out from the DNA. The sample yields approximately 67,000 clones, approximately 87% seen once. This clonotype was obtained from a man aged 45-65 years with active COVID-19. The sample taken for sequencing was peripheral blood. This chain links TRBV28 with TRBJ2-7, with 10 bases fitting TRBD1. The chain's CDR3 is CASRGGQGDEQYF. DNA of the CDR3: TGTGCCAGCAGGGGTGGACAGGGGGACGAGCAGTACTTC.